This T cell receptor beta chain was obtained from a study of T cell responses to AZD1222 COVID-19 vaccine. Study context: Researchers grouped second doses given at about 4 or about 12 weeks into one pool.

Sequencing was performed with immunoSEQ multiplex PCR; in TCRdb, only in-frame clones are kept and a portion is missing. The sample records roughly 55,000 clones, 70% to 90% being singletons. The study, taken as a whole, reports: At baseline, seropositivity was found in only six or seven AZD1222 recipients. Elevations in Spike-specific TCR breadth and depth followed administration of two AZD1222 doses. Donors were mostly white British, more females; clonal diversity possibly underestimated.

The germline CDR1 and CDR2 sequences are WNHNN and SYGVQD (reference sequence). The CDR3 length is 14 residues. V dropped 2 bases and J dropped 6 bases, with 14 bases sitting between them. Regarding this clone: What it binds is not known.

Sequenced here: peripheral blood, sampled on day 0 of AZD1222 vaccination. This sequence joins TRBV10-1 and TRBJ2-7; maybe TRBD1 (7 bases). The TCR sequence derives from an adult in good health. In nucleotides, the CDR3 is TGCGCCAGCAGTGAGACCAGGGGGGACTTCGAGCAGTACTTC. Protein: CASSETRGDFEQYF.